The 18 T cell receptor beta chains listed next were all sequenced from one sample in a study of T cell repertoires in aging, cancer and after chemotherapy. TCR beta rearrangements were amplified from peripheral blood genomic DNA. Multiplex touch-down PCR with TRB-A/B primers amplified rearranged V-D-J TRB sequences. TCRdb redid the calling of the multiplex PCR reads with MiXCR, one entry per CDR3 protein. In the table there are around 1,500 distinct CDR3 sequences, roughly 25% of which are singletons. The sequenced material came from blood. The receptors shown here come from a human donor with a solid tumor.

Only a few counts were recorded for this clonotype. The genes are TRBV19 and TRBJ2-7; D is perhaps TRBD2 (6 bases). Looked up from germline, CDR1 is LNHDA and CDR2 is SQIVND (reference sequence). The V gene lost 3 bases and the J gene lost 3 bases, with 18 bases spanning the gap. There are 16 residues in the CDR3. The CDR3 here is CASSISHSGSNYEQYF. In DNA, the CDR3 is TGTGCCAGTAGTATCTCTCATAGCGGCTCCAACTACGAGCAGTACTTC.

By sample share, this clonotype is medium-sized (0.01 to 0.1%). The rearrangement links TRBV12-3 or TRBV12-4 to TRBJ2-6; D is ambiguous. V shed 8 bases and J shed 2 bases, with 7 bases lying between them. The CDR3 is 13 amino acids. The CDR3: CASLQAGANVLTF. The DNA for the CDR3 is TGTGCCAGCCTCCAGGCTGGGGCCAACGTCCTGACTTTC.

V and J are TRBV7-2 and TRBJ2-3; 8 nucleotides line up with TRBD1. V was clipped by 5 bases and J by 4 bases; unmatched bases: 8. Germline assignment: CDR1 SGHTA and CDR2 FQGNSA. CDR3 size: 15 residues. Here the CDR3 DNA reads TGTACCAGCAGCACGAGACAGGGGAGCGCAGATACGCAGTATTTT. It codes for CTSSTRQGSADTQYF.

The CDR3 bases are TGCAGTGCTAGGGACAGGGAAGAGACCCAGTACTTC. Translating it yields CSARDREETQYF. The chain recombines TRBV20-1 with TRBJ2-5, with 8 bases matching TRBD1. CDR3 length equals 12 residues. Germline V gene lookup returns CDR1 DFQATT and CDR2 SNEGSKA (reference sequence). The V segment lost 3 bases and the J segment 3 bases; nucleotides outside the gene matches: 0.

This clonotype is termed large (0.1 to 1%). The rearrangement uses TRBV14 and TRBJ1-1, with unresolved D. This CDR3 spans 14 amino acids. Germline values: CDR1 SGHDN, CDR2 FVKESK. V was pared by 1 base and J by 6 bases, with 12 bases between. The CDR3 sequence is CASSQGRQLPEAFF. CDR3 DNA sequence: TGTGCCAGCAGCCAAGGCAGGCAGTTGCCTGAAGCTTTCTTT.

The chain uses TRBV7-2 and TRBJ2-7; D possibly corresponds to TRBD1 (6 bases). The CDR3 totals 12 residues. The V end lost 11 bases, the J end lost 2 bases, and 13 bases lay between the germline ends. Germline values: CDR1 SGHTA, CDR2 FQGNSA. CDR3 amino acids: CAANRVTYEQYF. DNA for the CDR3: TGTGCCGCAAACAGGGTAACCTACGAGCAGTACTTC. The whole variable domain, remainder taken from reference TRBV7-2 and TRBJ2-7, is GAGVSQSPSNKVTEKGKDVELRCDPISGHTALYWYRQSLGQGLEFLIYFQGNSAPDKSGLPSDRFSAERTGGSVSTLTIQRTQQEDSAVYLCAANRVTYEQYFGPGTRLTVT.

This clonotype was seen once. A much larger clone lies a single base off, so this may be a read error. CDR3 protein: CASSLQGGEDTQYF. Written as DNA, the CDR3 is TGTGCCAGCAGCCTACAGGGGGGGGAAGATACGCAGTATTTT. The rearrangement uses TRBV6-5 and TRBJ2-3; TRBD1 might be the D (8 bases). Germline CDR1 MNHEY, CDR2 SVGAGI. The CDR3 extends over 14 amino acids. V was pared by 6 bases and J by 5 bases, with 15 bases between.

CDR3 amino acids: CASSLQGQNTEAFF. Written as DNA, the CDR3 is TGCGCCAGCAGCTTGCAGGGGCAGAACACTGAAGCTTTCTTT. This chain joins TRBV5-1 and TRBJ1-1; TRBD1 is a possible D gene (6 bases). Trimming pared 1 base from V and 1 base from J, leaving 8 bases between. The CDR3 extends over 14 amino acids. Germline V CDR1 and CDR2: SGHRS, YFSETQ.

This chain uses TRBV12-3 or TRBV12-4 with TRBJ2-7; 9 positions agree with TRBD1. V shed 8 bases, J shed 3 bases, and the junction held 8 bases outside the gene matches. CDR3 length: 14 residues. Here the CDR3 reads CASGRTGVNYEQYF. The CDR3 DNA is TGTGCCAGCGGTCGGACAGGGGTCAACTACGAGCAGTACTTC.

This clonotype showed up just once. This may be a read error, as it is one base from a much larger clone. The chain links TRBV7-6 to TRBJ2-7, with D unresolved. This CDR3 is built from 13 residues. CDR1 is SGHVS and CDR2 is FNYEAQ in the germline V gene. CDR3 nucleotide sequence: TGTGCCAGGAGCTTAGAACCGGCCGACGAGCAGTACTTC. It codes for CARSLEPADEQYF.

This chain uses TRBV12-3 or TRBV12-4 with TRBJ2-7, with D possibly TRBD1 on 6 matching bases. V gave up 6 bases and J gave up 2 bases, with 17 bases separating them. The CDR3 has 15 amino acids. CDR3 nucleotides: TGTGCCAGCAGCCCCGGAACAGGGTCCCCCTACGAGCAGTACTTC. Translating it yields CASSPGTGSPYEQYF.

This clonotype was observed a handful of times. V usage is TRBV5-4 and J usage is TRBJ1-6; a possible D gene is TRBD1 (6 bases). The CDR3 length is 14 residues. V gave up 4 bases and J gave up 7 bases, with 12 bases separating them. Germline V gene data show CDR1 as SGHNT and CDR2 as YYREEE (reference sequence). The CDR3 loop is CASSPGGRNSPLHF. Written as DNA, the CDR3 is TGTGCCAGCAGCCCCGGGGGGCGGAATTCACCCCTCCACTTT. Filled out from reference TRBV5-4 and TRBJ1-6, the complete variable domain reads ETGVTQSPTHLIKTRGQQVTLRCSSQSGHNTVSWYQQALGQGPQFIFQYYREEENGRGNFPPRFSGLQFPNYSSELNVNALELDDSALYLCASSPGGRNSPLHFGNGTRLTVT.

The chain uses TRBV6-5 and TRBJ2-2; 10 positions match TRBD1. Germline CDR1 MNHEY, CDR2 SVGAGI. Trimming removed 2 bases from V and 1 base from J; junction bases left unmatched: 7. This CDR3 is built from 18 residues. The CDR3 DNA is TGTGCCAGCAGTTACGGGACAGGGGCACCAAAGAACACCGGGGAGCTGTTTTTT. Translated, it gives CASSYGTGAPKNTGELFF.

By its share, this clonotype is large. This chain connects TRBV7-9 to TRBJ2-7; D gene ambiguous. In germline, CDR1 is SEHNR, CDR2 FQNEAQ (reference sequence). V gave up 1 base and J gave up 5 bases, with 9 bases separating them. The CDR3 is made up of 13 amino acids. The DNA for the CDR3 is TGTGCCAGCAGCTTAGAACCGGCCGACGAGCAGTACTTC. Its protein is CASSLEPADEQYF.

Details on this clonotype: A much larger clone lies one base from this, so it may be a read error. This chain connects TRBV6-1 to TRBJ2-7, with 8 nucleotides matching TRBD1. V shed 6 bases and J 3 bases; nucleotides not matched to a gene: 7. The CDR3 contains 14 residues. The germline V gene has CDR1 MNHNS and CDR2 SASEGT. The CDR3 bases are TGTGCCAGCAGAGCCTCACAGGGGGGCTACGAGCAGTACTTC. Protein: CASRASQGGYEQYF.

The DNA of the CDR3 is TGTGCCAGCAGGGGACAGGGGGCCTGGGAGACCCAGTACTTC. It specifies CASRGQGAWETQYF. The gene calls are TRBV27 and TRBJ2-5; 12 bases line up with TRBD1. Losses at the gene ends were 6 bases for V and 5 bases for J; bases not matched to a gene: 4. Germline V lookup: CDR1 MNHEY, CDR2 SMNVEV (reference sequence). This CDR3 spans 14 amino acids.

In its sample, this clonotype was seen a few times. J is TRBJ2-5 and V is TRBV27; 8 bases line up with TRBD2. Trimming removed 6 bases from V and 1 base from J; junction bases left unmatched: 1. The germline CDR1 and CDR2 sequences are MNHEY and SMNVEV (reference sequence). There are 13 residues in the CDR3. The CDR3 sequence: CASRRGGQETQYF. The DNA of the CDR3 is TGTGCCAGCAGACGGGGGGGCCAAGAGACCCAGTACTTC.

By share of the sample, this clonotype is large. The chain has TRBV29-1 and TRBJ2-7; 10 bases align to TRBD1. This CDR3 contains 13 residues. Looked up from germline, CDR1 is SQVTM and CDR2 is ANQGSEA. Trimming at V came to 6 bases and at J to 4 bases, leaving 6 bases not matched to a gene. DNA for the CDR3: TGCAGCGTGTCGACAGGGGGCACATACGAGCAGTACTTC. It translates to CSVSTGGTYEQYF.